This T cell receptor (beta chain) was recovered during a study of cytomegalovirus exposure and HLA in healthy donors. Overall study: Genotyping of more than 300 donors showed that over 80% belonged to the Caucasian-associated ancestry cluster.

Germline CDR1 SGDLS, CDR2 YYNGEE. The CDR3 covers 12 residues. V lost 7 bases and J lost 2, with 6 bases in between. The PCR made use of 60 Vbeta and 13 Jbeta primers. The repertoire was sequenced with immunoSEQ multiplex PCR; TCRdb's copy has only in-frame clones and lacks some. This sample has some 200,000 clones; roughly 80% occur once, and the top ten carry about 6%. The rearrangement uses TRBV9 and TRBJ2-2, with no clear D. The source is a man aged 35-49 years in good health and CMV-seropositive. The material sequenced was PBMCs. The CDR3 DNA follows: TGTGCCAGCGTAAGCAACACCGGGGAGCTGTTTTTT. Residues: CASVSNTGELFF.